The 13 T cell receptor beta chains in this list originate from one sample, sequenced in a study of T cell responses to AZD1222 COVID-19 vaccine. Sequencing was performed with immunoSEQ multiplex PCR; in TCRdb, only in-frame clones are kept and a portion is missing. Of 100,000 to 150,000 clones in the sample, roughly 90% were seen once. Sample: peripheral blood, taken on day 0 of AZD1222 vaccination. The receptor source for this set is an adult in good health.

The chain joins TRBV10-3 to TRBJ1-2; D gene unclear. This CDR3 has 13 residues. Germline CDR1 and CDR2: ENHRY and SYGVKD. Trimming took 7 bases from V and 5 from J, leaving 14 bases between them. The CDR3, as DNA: TGTGCCATCAAAGTCGGTGAAGATTATGGCTACACCTTC. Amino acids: CAIKVGEDYGYTF.

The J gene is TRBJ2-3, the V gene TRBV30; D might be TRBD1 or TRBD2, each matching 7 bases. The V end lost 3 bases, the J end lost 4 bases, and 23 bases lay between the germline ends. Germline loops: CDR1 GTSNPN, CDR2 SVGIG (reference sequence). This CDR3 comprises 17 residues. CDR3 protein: CAWRRRAGERGPDTQYF. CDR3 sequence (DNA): TGTGCCTGGAGACGTCGGGCGGGAGAGAGGGGGCCAGATACGCAGTATTTT.

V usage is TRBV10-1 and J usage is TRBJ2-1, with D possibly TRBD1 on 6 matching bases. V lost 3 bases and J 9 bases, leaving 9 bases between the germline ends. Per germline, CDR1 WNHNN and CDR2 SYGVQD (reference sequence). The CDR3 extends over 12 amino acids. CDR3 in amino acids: CASSDQGGEQFF. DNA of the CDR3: TGCGCCAGCAGTGATCAAGGGGGTGAGCAGTTCTTC.

The CDR3 is CASSLVGGRALSEQYF. In nucleotides, the CDR3 is TGTGCCAGCAGCTTAGTTGGCGGGAGGGCGTTGAGCGAGCAGTACTTC. The rearrangement links TRBV7-9 to TRBJ2-7; 9 nucleotides line up with TRBD2. CDR1 is SEHNR and CDR2 is FQNEAQ in the germline V gene (reference sequence). CDR3 length: 16 amino acids. Trimming at V came to 1 base and at J to 6 bases, leaving 10 bases not matched to a gene.

The CDR3 DNA sequence: TGTGCCAGCAGTGTTTCTAGCGGGAGCTCCTACGAGCAGTACTTC. Its protein is CASSVSSGSSYEQYF. This sequence joins TRBV2 and TRBJ2-7; 10 bases fit TRBD2. J was trimmed by 0 bases and V by 4 bases; bases with no gene match: 3. The CDR3 is 15 residues long. The V gene's germline CDR1 is SNHLY and CDR2 FYNNEI.

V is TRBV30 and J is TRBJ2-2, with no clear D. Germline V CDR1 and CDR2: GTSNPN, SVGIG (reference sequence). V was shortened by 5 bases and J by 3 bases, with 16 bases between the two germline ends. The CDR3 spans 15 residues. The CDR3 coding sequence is TGTGCCTGGTCTGATTGGGGTCGGGACACCGGGGAGCTGTTTTTT. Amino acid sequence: CAWSDWGRDTGELFF.

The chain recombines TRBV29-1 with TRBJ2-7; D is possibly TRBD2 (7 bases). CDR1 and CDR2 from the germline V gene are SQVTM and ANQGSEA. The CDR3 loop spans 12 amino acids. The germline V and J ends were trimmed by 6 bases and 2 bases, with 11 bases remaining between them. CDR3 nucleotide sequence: TGCAGCGTCGGGGGGCCCACCTACGAGCAGTACTTC. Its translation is CSVGGPTYEQYF.

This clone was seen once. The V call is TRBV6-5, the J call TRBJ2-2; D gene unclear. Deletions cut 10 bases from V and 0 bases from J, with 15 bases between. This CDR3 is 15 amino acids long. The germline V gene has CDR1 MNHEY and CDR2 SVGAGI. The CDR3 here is CAIKNRGSNTGELFF. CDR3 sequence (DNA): TGTGCCATAAAGAACAGAGGATCGAACACCGGGGAGCTGTTTTTT.

Here the CDR3 reads CASSLVGEYTEAFF. The CDR3 bases are TGTGCCAGCAGCTTAGTCGGGGAATACACTGAAGCTTTCTTT. This chain links TRBV7-9 with TRBJ1-1, with no clear D. With 1 base removed from V and 3 bases from J, the gap between germline ends came to 9 bases. The CDR3 consists of 14 residues. Germline CDR1 is SEHNR and CDR2 is FQNEAQ (reference sequence).

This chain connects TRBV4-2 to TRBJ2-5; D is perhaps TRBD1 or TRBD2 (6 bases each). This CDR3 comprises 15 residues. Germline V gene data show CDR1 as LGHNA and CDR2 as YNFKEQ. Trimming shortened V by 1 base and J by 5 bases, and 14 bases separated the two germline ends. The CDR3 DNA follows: TGTGCCAGCAGCCAAGTTGGAGGGGGTGGCGAGACCCAGTACTTC. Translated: CASSQVGGGGETQYF.

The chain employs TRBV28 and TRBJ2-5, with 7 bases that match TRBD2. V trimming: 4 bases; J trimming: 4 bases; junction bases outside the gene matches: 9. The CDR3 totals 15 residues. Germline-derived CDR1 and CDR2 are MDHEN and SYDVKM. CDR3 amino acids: CASSSSRLAGETQYF. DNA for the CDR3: TGTGCCAGCAGTTCCTCTCGACTAGCAGGAGAGACCCAGTACTTC.

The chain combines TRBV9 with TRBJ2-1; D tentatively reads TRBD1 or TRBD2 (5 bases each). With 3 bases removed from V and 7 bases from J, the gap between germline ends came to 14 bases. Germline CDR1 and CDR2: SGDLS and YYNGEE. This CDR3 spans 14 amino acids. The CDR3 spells CASSAPGSGNEQFF. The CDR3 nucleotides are TGTGCCAGCAGCGCCCCAGGGTCGGGGAATGAGCAGTTCTTC.

CDR3 sequence reads: CASSPPSLDNEQFF. The CDR3 DNA sequence: TGTGCCAGCTCACCACCCAGTCTCGACAATGAGCAGTTCTTC. V and J are TRBV18 and TRBJ2-1, with D hard to call. Germline assignment: CDR1 KGHSH and CDR2 LQKENI. The CDR3 loop spans 14 amino acids. V was clipped by 0 bases and J by 5 bases, with 8 bases between them.